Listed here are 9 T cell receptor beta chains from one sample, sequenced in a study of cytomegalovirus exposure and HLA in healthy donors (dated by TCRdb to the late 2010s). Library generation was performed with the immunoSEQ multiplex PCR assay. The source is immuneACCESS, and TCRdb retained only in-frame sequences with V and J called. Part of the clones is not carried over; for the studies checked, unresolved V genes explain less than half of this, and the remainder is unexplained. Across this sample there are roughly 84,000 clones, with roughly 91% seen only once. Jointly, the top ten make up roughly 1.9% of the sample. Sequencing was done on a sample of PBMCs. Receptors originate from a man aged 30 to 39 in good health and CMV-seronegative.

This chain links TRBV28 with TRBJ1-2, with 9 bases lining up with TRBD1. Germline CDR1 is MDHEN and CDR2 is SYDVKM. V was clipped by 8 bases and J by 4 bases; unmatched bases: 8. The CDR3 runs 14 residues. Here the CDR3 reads CASLNWDRAYGYTF. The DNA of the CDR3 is TGTGCCAGCTTGAACTGGGACAGGGCCTATGGCTACACCTTC.

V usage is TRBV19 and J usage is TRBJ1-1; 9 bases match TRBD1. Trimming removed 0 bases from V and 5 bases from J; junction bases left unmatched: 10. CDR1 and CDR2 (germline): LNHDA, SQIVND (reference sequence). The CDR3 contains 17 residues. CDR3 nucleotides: TGTGCCAGTAGTATAGATCGCTCGGGACAGGGTGGGACTGAAGCTTTCTTT. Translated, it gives CASSIDRSGQGGTEAFF.

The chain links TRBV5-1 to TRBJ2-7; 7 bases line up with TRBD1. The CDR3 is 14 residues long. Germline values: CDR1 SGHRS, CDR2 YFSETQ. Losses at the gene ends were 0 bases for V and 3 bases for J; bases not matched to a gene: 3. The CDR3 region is CASSLGQGVYEQYF. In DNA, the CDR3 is TGCGCCAGCAGCTTGGGACAGGGAGTCTACGAGCAGTACTTC.

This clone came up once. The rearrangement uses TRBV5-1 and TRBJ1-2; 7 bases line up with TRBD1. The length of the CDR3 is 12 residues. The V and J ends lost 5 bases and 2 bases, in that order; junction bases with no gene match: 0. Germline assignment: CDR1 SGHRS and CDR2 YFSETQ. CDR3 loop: CASRQGNYGYTF. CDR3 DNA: TGCGCCAGCAGACAGGGGAACTATGGCTACACCTTC. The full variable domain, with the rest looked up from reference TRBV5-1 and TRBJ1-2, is KAGVTQTPRYLIKTRGQQVTLSCSPISGHRSVSWYQQTPGQGLQFLFEYFSETQRNKGNFPGRFSGRQFSNSRSEMNVSTLELGDSALYLCASRQGNYGYTFGSGTRLTVV.

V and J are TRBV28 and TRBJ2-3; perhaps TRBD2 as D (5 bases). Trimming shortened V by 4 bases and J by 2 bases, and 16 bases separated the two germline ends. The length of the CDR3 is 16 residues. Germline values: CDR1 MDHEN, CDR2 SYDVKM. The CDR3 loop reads CASSSFGERNTDTQYF. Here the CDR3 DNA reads TGTGCCAGCAGTTCATTCGGGGAGCGGAACACAGATACGCAGTATTTT.

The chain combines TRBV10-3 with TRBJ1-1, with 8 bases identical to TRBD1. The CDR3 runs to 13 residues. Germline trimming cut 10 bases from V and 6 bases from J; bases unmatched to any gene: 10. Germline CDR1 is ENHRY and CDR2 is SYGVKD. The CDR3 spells CASVGQGLSEAFF. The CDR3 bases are TGTGCCAGCGTTGGACAGGGATTATCTGAAGCTTTCTTT.

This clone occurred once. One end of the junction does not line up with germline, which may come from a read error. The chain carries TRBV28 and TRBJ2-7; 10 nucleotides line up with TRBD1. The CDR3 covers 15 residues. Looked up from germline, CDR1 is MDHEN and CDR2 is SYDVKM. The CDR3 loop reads CASSRGGTGVYGQYF. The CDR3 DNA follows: TGTGCCAGCAGCCGTGGCGGGACAGGGGTGTACGGGCAGTACTTC.

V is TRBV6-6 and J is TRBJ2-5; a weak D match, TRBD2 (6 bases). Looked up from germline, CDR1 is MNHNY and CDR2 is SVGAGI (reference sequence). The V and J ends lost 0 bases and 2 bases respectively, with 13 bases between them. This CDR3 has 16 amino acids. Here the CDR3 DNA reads TGTGCCAGCAGTTACTCGAGTGTCGGGGGACAAGAGACCCAGTACTTC. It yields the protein CASSYSSVGGQETQYF.

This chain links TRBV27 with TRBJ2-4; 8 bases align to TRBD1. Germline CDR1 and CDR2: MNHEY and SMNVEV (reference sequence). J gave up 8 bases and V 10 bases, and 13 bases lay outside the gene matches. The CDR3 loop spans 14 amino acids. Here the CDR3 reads CATSPGGWGYIQYF. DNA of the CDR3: TGTGCCACCTCGCCAGGGGGCTGGGGATACATTCAGTACTTC.